The 9 T cell receptor beta chains given below trace back to one sample, sequenced in a study of cytomegalovirus exposure and HLA in healthy donors. Primers: 60 Vbeta forward and 13 Jbeta reverse. The protocol was immunoSEQ multiplex PCR, while the TCRdb copy is restricted to in-frame clones and leaves out a portion. The profile shows some 190,000 clones, around four fifths of them singletons. The sample comprised PBMCs. Receptors were obtained from a man between 40 and 49 years old in good health and CMV-seropositive.

The V call is TRBV30, the J call TRBJ1-5; D is undetermined. Germline-derived CDR1 and CDR2 are GTSNPN and SVGIG (reference sequence). This CDR3 has 13 amino acids. V was cut by 0 bases and J by 0 bases, with 3 bases left in between. Here the CDR3 reads CAWSVHSNQPQHF. DNA for the CDR3: TGTGCCTGGAGTGTACATAGCAATCAGCCCCAGCATTTT.

V and J are TRBV18 and TRBJ1-5; TRBD1 matches 7 bases. In germline, CDR1 is KGHSH, CDR2 LQKENI. V lost 3 bases, J lost 5 bases, and 7 bases stayed unmatched. The CDR3 spans 15 residues. The CDR3 DNA sequence: TGTGCCAGCTCACCCAGCCCACAGGGGTATCAGCCCCAGCATTTT. It translates to CASSPSPQGYQPQHF.

The chain employs TRBV25-1 and TRBJ1-2, with 7 bases identical to TRBD1. CDR3 size: 12 residues. V was clipped by 6 bases and J by 7 bases; unmatched bases: 5. Germline lookup yields CDR1 MGHDK and CDR2 SYGVNS. The CDR3 DNA reads as TGTGCCAGCAGAGAGACAGGGCGTGGCTACACCTTC. Residues: CASRETGRGYTF.

This chain connects TRBV6-4 to TRBJ2-1, with 9 bases aligning to TRBD2. Germline loops: CDR1 MRHNA, CDR2 SNTAGT. CDR3 size: 13 residues. J gave up 6 bases and V 3 bases, and 0 bases lay outside the gene matches. In nucleotides, the CDR3 is TGTGCCAGCAGTGAACTAGCGGGCAATGAGCAGTTCTTC. This codes for CASSELAGNEQFF.

The chain is built from TRBV7-9 and TRBJ2-1; TRBD2 matches 11 bases. Germline CDR1 reads SEHNR; CDR2 reads FQNEAQ (reference sequence). The CDR3 extends over 15 amino acids. V dropped 8 bases and J dropped 0; count of bases not matched to a gene: 3. The CDR3, as DNA: TGTGCCAGCCCACTAGCGGGGGACTCCTACAATGAGCAGTTCTTC. Its protein product is CASPLAGDSYNEQFF.

This clone was seen a few times. The rearrangement joins TRBV27 to TRBJ2-5, with D possibly TRBD2 on 5 matching bases. Germline CDR1 is MNHEY and CDR2 is SMNVEV (reference sequence). With 5 bases removed from V and 11 bases from J, the gap between germline ends came to 18 bases. The CDR3 loop spans 13 amino acids. For the CDR3, the DNA is TGTGCCAGCAGTACAAGCGGAAACCTGGAGCAGTACTTC. The encoded protein is CASSTSGNLEQYF.

The chain has TRBV5-1 and TRBJ2-5, with 8 bases matching TRBD2. The ends lost 4 bases at V and 5 bases at J; junction bases unmatched: 13. Looked up from germline, CDR1 is SGHRS and CDR2 is YFSETQ. This CDR3 is built from 16 residues. The CDR3 sequence: CASSPPEAGGGETQYF. In nucleotides, the CDR3 is TGCGCCAGCAGCCCCCCCGAGGCGGGAGGCGGCGAGACCCAGTACTTC.

The gene calls are TRBV5-1 and TRBJ2-7; 7 bases are a match to TRBD1. Germline V lookup: CDR1 SGHRS, CDR2 YFSETQ. The V gene end was trimmed by 0 bases and the J gene end by 1 base; junction bases not matched to a gene: 4. This CDR3 contains 15 residues. The CDR3 is CASSLEGQLSYEQYF. For the CDR3, the DNA is TGCGCCAGCAGCTTGGAGGGACAGCTGTCCTACGAGCAGTACTTC.

The chain has TRBV28 and TRBJ1-2; D is possibly TRBD1 (5 bases). V lost 4 bases, J lost 8 bases, and 17 bases lay in between. This CDR3 is built from 14 residues. The germline V gene has CDR1 MDHEN and CDR2 SYDVKM. CDR3 coding DNA: TGTGCCAGCAGTTCTGAACTACAGGCTCAGGGCTACACCTTC. The encoded protein is CASSSELQAQGYTF.